This passage covers 9 T cell receptor beta chains from one sample sequenced in a study of T cells in Graves' hyperthyroidism and ophthalmopathy. The CDR3 regions of TCR beta were amplified from RNA transcripts. A first-round RT-PCR of the TCR CDR3 used the HTBI primer set. TCRdb reanalysed the multiplex PCR reads using MiXCR and keeps one entry per CDR3 protein. Here the sample spans about 500,000 distinct CDR3 sequences, 16% being singletons. The sample comprised blood. These receptors were obtained from a woman aged 18-30 years with Graves' hyperthyroidism.

This clonotype was observed at least ten times. The genes are TRBV11-3 and TRBJ2-5; the match to TRBD2 covers 10 bases. Germline assignment: CDR1 SGHNT and CDR2 YENEEA. This CDR3 has 15 residues. The ends lost 3 bases at V and 1 base at J; junction bases unmatched: 2. For the CDR3, the DNA is TGTGCCAGCAGCTTCAAGCGGGGGGGCCAAGAGACCCAGTACTTC. Translated: CASSFKRGGQETQYF.

This chain joins TRBV20-1 and TRBJ2-1; unclear D gene. Deletions cut 2 bases from V and 9 bases from J, with 14 bases between. Looked up from germline, CDR1 is DFQATT and CDR2 is SNEGSKA (reference sequence). This CDR3 spans 13 amino acids. As DNA, the CDR3 is TGCAGTGCTAGAAAGGCCTACGTCCTTGAGCAGTTCTTC. Its translation: CSARKAYVLEQFF.

This clonotype occurred many times. The V and J genes are TRBV5-1 and TRBJ2-3; D is unresolved. CDR3 length: 15 residues. Germline-derived CDR1 and CDR2 are SGHRS and YFSETQ. The V gene lost 1 base and the J gene lost 0 bases, with 9 bases spanning the gap. CDR3 loop: CASSLTMASTDTQYF. The CDR3 DNA reads TGCGCCAGCAGCTTGACGATGGCTAGCACAGATACGCAGTATTTT.

This clonotype was seen at least ten times. The chain employs TRBV11-2 and TRBJ2-3; 8 bases agree with TRBD2. The CDR3 extends over 16 amino acids. J gave up 0 bases and V 4 bases, and 6 bases lay outside the gene matches. Germline V gives CDR1 SGHAT, CDR2 FQNNGV. DNA of the CDR3: TGTGCCAGCAGCTCGAGGGGGACTAGTAGCACAGATACGCAGTATTTT. Its protein is CASSSRGTSSTDTQYF.

This clonotype has at least ten counts. This chain uses TRBV7-2 with TRBJ2-4; a weak D match, TRBD1 (6 bases). CDR1 SGHTA and CDR2 FQGNSA come from the germline V gene. This CDR3 has 14 residues. With 1 base removed from V and 6 bases from J, the gap between germline ends came to 10 bases. CDR3 amino acids: CASSLGTVGNIQYF. DNA of the CDR3: TGTGCCAGCAGCTTAGGGACAGTTGGAAACATTCAGTACTTC.

This clonotype has ten or more counts. V is TRBV20-1 and J is TRBJ1-1, with D possibly matching TRBD1 (5 bases). The CDR3 spans 14 residues. V lost 6 bases and J lost 5, with 19 bases in between. Germline V lookup: CDR1 DFQATT, CDR2 SNEGSKA (reference sequence). CDR3 nucleotides: TGCAGTGCCCCTAGGGCAGGGTGGGAGACTGAAGCTTTCTTT. Protein sequence: CSAPRAGWETEAFF.

This clonotype was seen a few times. The rearrangement joins TRBV4-3 to TRBJ2-7; TRBD1 matches 7 bases. The V gene end was trimmed by 3 bases and the J gene end by 5 bases; junction bases not matched to a gene: 10. CDR3 size: 15 residues. Germline V gene sequence: CDR1 LGHNA, CDR2 YSLEER. CDR3 sequence: CASSHYKTGADEQYF. The CDR3 bases are TGCGCCAGCAGCCACTATAAAACAGGGGCCGACGAGCAGTACTTC.

This clonotype has a handful of counts. The chain combines TRBV28 with TRBJ1-5, with 8 bases lining up with TRBD1. CDR1 is MDHEN and CDR2 is SYDVKM in the germline V gene. After removal of 5 bases from V and 7 bases from J, the junction contained 4 bases not matched to a gene. The length of the CDR3 is 13 residues. The CDR3 reads CASSHRGDQPQHF. The CDR3 region has the DNA TGTGCCAGCAGTCACAGGGGGGACCAGCCCCAGCATTTT.

V and J are TRBV27 and TRBJ2-3, with D possibly TRBD2 on 5 matching bases. V lost 7 bases, J lost 4 bases, and 18 bases lay in between. This CDR3 spans 15 amino acids. The germline CDR1 and CDR2 sequences are MNHEY and SMNVEV (reference sequence). The CDR3 here is CASKPEGVEADTQYF. As DNA, the CDR3 is TGTGCCAGCAAACCAGAGGGAGTTGAGGCAGATACGCAGTATTTT.